This TCR beta chain was sequenced during a study of cytomegalovirus exposure and HLA in healthy donors. Study background: One earlier analysis, a look at around 170 million T cells, found fewer than 140 million unique TCR beta sequences. Regarding the study as a whole: Later analysis identified several of the most significant clusters that appeared linked to common viral pathogens.

Turning to this clone: Its antigen is unknown.

PCR used 60 Vbeta primers and 13 Jbeta primers. Profiled with immunoSEQ multiplex PCR; TCRdb holds only in-frame clones, not every one. The table includes about 190,000 clones, 70% to 75% detected once. The clonotype was recovered from a woman aged 25 to 39 in good health and CMV-seropositive. The sample comprised PBMCs.

The CDR3 DNA reads TGTGCCAGCAGTGAAAGGGCAGGGGGCTACGAGCAGTACTTC. Encoded protein: CASSERAGGYEQYF. This chain joins TRBV2 and TRBJ2-7, with 7 bases lining up with TRBD1. V lost 2 bases, J lost 3 bases, and 4 bases stayed unmatched. Per the germline V gene, CDR1 is SNHLY and CDR2 is FYNNEI. The CDR3 covers 14 residues.